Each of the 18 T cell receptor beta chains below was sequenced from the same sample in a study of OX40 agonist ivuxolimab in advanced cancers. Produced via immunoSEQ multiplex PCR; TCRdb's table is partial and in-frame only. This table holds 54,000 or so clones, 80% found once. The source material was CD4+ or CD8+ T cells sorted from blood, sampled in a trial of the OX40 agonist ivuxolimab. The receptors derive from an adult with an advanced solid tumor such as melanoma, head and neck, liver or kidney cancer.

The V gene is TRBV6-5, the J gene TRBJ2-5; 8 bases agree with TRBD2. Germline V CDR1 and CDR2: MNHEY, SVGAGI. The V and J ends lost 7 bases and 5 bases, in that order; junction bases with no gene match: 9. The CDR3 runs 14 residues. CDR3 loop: CASTPGGVGETQYF. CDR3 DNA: TGTGCCAGCACCCCGGGGGGGGTGGGGGAGACCCAGTACTTC.

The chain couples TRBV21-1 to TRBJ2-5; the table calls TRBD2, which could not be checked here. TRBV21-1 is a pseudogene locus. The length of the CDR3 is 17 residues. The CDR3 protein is CASSGEGLAGGLETQYF. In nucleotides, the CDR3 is TGTGCCAGCAGCGGAGAGGGACTAGCGGGGGGGCTGGAGACCCAGTACTTC.

For the CDR3, the DNA is TGTGCCAGCAGCTTAGGACAGGGTGTCACTGAAGCTTTCTTT. Its protein is CASSLGQGVTEAFF. This chain links TRBV7-6 with TRBJ1-1, with TRBD1 identical over 7 bases. Germline CDR1 reads SGHVS; CDR2 reads FNYEAQ. J was trimmed by 4 bases and V by 1 base; bases with no gene match: 3. This CDR3 contains 14 residues.

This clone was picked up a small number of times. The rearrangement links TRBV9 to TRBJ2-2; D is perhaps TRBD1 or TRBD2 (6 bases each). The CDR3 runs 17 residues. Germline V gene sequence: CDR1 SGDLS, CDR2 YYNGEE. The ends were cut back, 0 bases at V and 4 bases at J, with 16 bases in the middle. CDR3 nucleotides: TGTGCCAGCAGCGTAGAGGGATCGGGGGCCGCCACCGGGGAGCTGTTTTTT. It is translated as CASSVEGSGAATGELFF.

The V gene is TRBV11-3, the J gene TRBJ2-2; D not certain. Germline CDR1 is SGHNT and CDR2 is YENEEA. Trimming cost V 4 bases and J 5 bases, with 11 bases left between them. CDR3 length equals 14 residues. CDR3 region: CASSSRTFTGELFF. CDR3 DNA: TGTGCCAGCAGCTCCCGGACCTTTACCGGGGAGCTGTTTTTT.

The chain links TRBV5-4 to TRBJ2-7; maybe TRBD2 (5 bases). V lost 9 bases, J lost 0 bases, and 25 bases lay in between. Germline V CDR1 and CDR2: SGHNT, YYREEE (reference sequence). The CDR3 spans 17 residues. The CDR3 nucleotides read TGTGCCACTAGCTTGGGTTTAGGAATGTCCGCCTCCTACGAGCAGTACTTC. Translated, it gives CATSLGLGMSASYEQYF.

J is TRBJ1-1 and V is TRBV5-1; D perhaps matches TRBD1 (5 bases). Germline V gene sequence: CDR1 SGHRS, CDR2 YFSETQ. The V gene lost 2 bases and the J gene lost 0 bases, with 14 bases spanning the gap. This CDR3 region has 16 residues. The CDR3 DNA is TGCGCCAGCAGCTTTGACAGTCTACTCATGAACACTGAAGCTTTCTTT. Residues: CASSFDSLLMNTEAFF.

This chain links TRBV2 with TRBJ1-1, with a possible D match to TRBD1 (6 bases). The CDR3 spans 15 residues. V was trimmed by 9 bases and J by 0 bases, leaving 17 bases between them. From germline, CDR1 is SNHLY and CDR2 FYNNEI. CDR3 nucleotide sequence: TGTGCCAGGGGAGCCCTGGACAGAATGAACACTGAAGCTTTCTTT. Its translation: CARGALDRMNTEAFF. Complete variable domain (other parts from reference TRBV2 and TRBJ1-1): EPEVTQTPSHQVTQMGQEVILRCVPISNHLYFYWYRQILGQKVEFLVSFYNNEISEKSEIFDDQFSVERPDGSNFTLKIRSTKLEDSAMYFCARGALDRMNTEAFFGQGTRLTVV.

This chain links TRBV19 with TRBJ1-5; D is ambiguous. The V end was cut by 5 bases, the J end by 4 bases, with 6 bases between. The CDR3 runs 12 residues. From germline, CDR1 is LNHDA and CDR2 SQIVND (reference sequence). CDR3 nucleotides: TGTGCCAGTAGTGGCAGTAATCAGCCCCAGCATTTT. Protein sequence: CASSGSNQPQHF.

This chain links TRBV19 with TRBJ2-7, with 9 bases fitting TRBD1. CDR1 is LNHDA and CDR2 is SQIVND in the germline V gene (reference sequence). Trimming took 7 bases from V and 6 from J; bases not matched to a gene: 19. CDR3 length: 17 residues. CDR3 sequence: CASTPTLTQGAKSEQYF. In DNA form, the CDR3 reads TGTGCCAGTACCCCGACCCTAACACAGGGGGCGAAATCCGAGCAGTACTTC.

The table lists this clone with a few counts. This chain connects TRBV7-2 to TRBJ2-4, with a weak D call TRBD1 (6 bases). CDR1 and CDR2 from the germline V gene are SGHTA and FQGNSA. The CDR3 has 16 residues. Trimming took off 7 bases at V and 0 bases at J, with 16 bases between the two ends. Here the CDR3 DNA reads TGTGCCAGCACCTCCCCGACAGGTTTAGCCAAAAACATTCAGTACTTC. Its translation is CASTSPTGLAKNIQYF.

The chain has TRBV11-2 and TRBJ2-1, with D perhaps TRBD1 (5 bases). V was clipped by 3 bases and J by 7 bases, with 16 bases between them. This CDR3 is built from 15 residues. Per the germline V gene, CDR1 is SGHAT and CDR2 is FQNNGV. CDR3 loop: CASSFARTHTNEQFF. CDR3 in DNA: TGTGCCAGCAGCTTTGCAAGGACACATACAAATGAGCAGTTCTTC.

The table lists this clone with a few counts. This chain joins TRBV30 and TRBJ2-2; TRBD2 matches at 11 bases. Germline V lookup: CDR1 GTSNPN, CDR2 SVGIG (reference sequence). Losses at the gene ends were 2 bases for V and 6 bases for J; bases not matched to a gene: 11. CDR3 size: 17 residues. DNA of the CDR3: TGTGCCTGGAGTCGACCCACTAGCGGGAGAAGTTCCGGGGAGCTGTTTTTT. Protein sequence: CAWSRPTSGRSSGELFF.

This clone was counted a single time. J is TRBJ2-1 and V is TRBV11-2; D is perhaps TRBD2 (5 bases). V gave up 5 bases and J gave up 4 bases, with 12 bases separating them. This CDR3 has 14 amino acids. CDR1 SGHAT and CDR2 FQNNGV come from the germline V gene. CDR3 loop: CASSGRVDYNEQFF. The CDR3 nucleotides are TGTGCCAGCAGCGGGCGGGTTGATTACAATGAGCAGTTCTTC.

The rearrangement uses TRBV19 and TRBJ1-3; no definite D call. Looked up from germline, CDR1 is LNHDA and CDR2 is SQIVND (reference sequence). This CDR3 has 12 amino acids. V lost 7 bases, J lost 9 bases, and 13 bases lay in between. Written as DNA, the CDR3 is TGTGCCAGTACCTCTCAGATATTCACCATATATTTT. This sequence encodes CASTSQIFTIYF.

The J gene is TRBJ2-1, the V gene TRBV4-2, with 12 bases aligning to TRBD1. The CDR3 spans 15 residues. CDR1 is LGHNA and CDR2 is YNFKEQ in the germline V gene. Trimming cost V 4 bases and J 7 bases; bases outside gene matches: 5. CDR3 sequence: CASSPGQGAGNEQFF. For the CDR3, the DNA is TGTGCCAGCAGCCCGGGACAGGGGGCGGGTAATGAGCAGTTCTTC.

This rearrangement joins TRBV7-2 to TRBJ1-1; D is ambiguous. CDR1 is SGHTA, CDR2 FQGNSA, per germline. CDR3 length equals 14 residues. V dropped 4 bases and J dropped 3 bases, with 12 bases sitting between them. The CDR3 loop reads CASSSQDGYTEAFF. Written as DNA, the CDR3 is TGTGCCAGCAGCTCCCAGGACGGATACACTGAAGCTTTCTTT.

For the CDR3, the DNA is TGTGCCAGCTCACCACCGTGGTCAGCTTACCAAGAGACCCAGTACTTC. It codes for CASSPPWSAYQETQYF. This chain connects TRBV18 to TRBJ2-5; D unresolved. The CDR3 is 16 residues long. Germline-derived CDR1 and CDR2 are KGHSH and LQKENI. Between the trimmed V and J ends, which lost 0 bases and 0 bases, there was a span of 11 bases.